This T cell receptor (beta chain) originates from a study of T cells in Graves' hyperthyroidism and ophthalmopathy. Patients with ophthalmopathy all had a Clinical Activity Score of at least 3, a NOSPECS grade of at least 4 and duration under 3 months. Study-wide findings and caveats: Most expanded thyroid clonotypes above 0.001 also appeared in blood. Before onset, ophthalmopathy was predicted by the model a median around 6 months earlier.

With respect to this clonotype: No antigen is known for it. A clone one base away is much larger, so this may be a read error.

RNA transcripts yielded amplified TCR beta CDR3 regions. HTBI primers drove first-round RT-PCR of the TCR CDR3. TCRdb passed the multiplex PCR reads through MiXCR, listing each CDR3 protein once. Among about 380,000 distinct CDR3 sequences listed, about 18% were seen once. CDR1 and CDR2 from the germline V gene are SGHAT and FQNNGV. The V segment lost 5 bases and the J segment 0 bases; nucleotides outside the gene matches: 6. The CDR3 is 16 amino acids. Material: blood. This receptor was obtained from a man between 18 and 35 years old with Graves' ophthalmopathy. This chain joins TRBV11-2 and TRBJ2-4; 8 nucleotides match TRBD1. In DNA, the CDR3 is TGTGCCAGCAGCCGCGGACAGGGACTAGCCAAAAACATTCAGTACTTC. Its translation is CASSRGQGLAKNIQYF.